The clone carrying this T cell receptor (beta chain) was observed at least ten times. The antigen remains unidentified. This sample stems from a study of regulatory T cells in long-lasting Graves disease. Time point given: newly diagnosed GD, antithyroid drugs for less than 3 months. RNA extracted from PBMCs served as the sequencing template. Libraries of TCR beta came from iRepertoire HTBI primers plus Arm-PCR of CDR3 regions. MiXCR, run by TCRdb on the multiplex PCR reads, gives a single entry per CDR3 protein. The data show about 440,000 distinct CDR3 sequences, with 14% to 15% seen just once and approximately 15% held by the top ten. The CDR3 length is 15 residues. Trimming cost V 2 bases and J 3 bases; bases outside gene matches: 8. The germline CDR1 and CDR2 sequences are DFQATT and SNEGSKA (reference sequence). General study findings and limits: When disease was persistent, TRBV28, TRBJ1-2 and TRBJ2-5 were the favored segments.

These data are also associated with another study on T cells in Graves' hyperthyroidism and ophthalmopathy. That source notes: The diagnostic basis comprised clinical symptoms, serum thyroxine and TRAb, thyroid ultrasound and orbital computed tomography.

The specimen comprised peripheral blood mononuclear cells (PBMCs), sampled at new diagnosis, from a patient treated with antithyroid drugs. This chain joins TRBV20-1 and TRBJ1-2, with 8 bases identical to TRBD1. The source of this sequence is a woman aged 25-40 years with Graves disease. The CDR3 DNA reads as TGCAGTGCTAGACACCCAGACAGGGGAGACTATGGCTACACCTTC. Its translation is CSARHPDRGDYGYTF.